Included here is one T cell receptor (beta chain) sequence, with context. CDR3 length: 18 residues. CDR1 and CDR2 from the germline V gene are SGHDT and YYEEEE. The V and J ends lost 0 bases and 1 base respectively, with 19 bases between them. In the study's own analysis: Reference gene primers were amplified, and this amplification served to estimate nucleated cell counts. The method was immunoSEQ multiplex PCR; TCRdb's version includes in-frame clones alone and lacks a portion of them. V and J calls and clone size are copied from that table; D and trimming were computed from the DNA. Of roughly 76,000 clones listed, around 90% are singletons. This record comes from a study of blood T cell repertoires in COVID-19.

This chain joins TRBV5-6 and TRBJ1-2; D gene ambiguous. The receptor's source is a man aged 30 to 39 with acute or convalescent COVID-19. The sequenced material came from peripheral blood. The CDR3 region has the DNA TGTGCCAGCAGCTTGGAGGGAGTAAGTTCCGAAATTAACTATGGCTACACCTTC. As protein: CASSLEGVSSEINYGYTF.